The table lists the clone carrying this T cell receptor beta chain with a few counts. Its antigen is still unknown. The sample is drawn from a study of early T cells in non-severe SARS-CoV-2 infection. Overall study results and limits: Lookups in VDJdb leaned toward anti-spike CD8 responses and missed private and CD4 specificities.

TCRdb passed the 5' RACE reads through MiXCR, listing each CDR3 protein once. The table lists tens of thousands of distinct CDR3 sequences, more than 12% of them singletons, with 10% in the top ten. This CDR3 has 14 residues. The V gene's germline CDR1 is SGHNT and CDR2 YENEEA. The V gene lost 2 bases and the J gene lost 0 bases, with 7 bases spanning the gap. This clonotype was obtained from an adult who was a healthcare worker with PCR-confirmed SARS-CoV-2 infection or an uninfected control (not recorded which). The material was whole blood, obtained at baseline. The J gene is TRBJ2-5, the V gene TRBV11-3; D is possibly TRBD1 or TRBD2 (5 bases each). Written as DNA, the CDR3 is TGTGCCAGCAGCTTAAGGGGAGACCAAGAGACCCAGTACTTC. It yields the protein CASSLRGDQETQYF.